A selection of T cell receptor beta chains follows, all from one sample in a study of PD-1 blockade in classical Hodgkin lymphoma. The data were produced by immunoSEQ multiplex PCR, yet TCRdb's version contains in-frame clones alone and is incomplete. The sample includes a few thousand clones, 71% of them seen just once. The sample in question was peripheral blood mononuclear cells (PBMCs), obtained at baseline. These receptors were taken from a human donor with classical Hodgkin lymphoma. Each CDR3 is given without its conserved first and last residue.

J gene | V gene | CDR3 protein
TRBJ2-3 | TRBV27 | ASRLRGEENPLYTDTQY
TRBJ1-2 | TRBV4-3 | ASSQSTGSRYGYT
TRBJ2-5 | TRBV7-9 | ASSLGALPSH
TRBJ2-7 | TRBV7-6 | ASSPGQGYEQY
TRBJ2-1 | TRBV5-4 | ASSLGGTSGTIEQF
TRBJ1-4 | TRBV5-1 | ASSLLPNEKLF
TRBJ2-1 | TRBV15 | ATSRMKAYNEQF
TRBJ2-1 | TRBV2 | ASRWLGGSYNEQF
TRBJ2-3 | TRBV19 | ASSTSGRASDTQY
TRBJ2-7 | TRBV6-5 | ASSGPRGPEQY